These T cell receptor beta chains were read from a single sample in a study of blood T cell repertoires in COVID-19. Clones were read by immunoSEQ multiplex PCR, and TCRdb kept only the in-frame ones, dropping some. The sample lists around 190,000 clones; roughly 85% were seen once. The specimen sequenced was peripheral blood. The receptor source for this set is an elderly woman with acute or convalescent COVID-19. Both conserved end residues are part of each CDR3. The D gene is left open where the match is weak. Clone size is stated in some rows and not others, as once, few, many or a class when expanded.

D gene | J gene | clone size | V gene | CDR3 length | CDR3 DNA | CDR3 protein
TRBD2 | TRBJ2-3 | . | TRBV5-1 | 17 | TGCGCCAGCAGCTTGGGAATAGCGGGGCGGGGCACAGATACGCAGTATTTT | CASSLGIAGRGTDTQYF
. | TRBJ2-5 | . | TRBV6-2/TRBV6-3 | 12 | TGTGCCAGCAGTTACGTTTCGGAGACCCAGTACTTC | CASSYVSETQYF
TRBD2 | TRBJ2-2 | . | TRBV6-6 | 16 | TGTGCCAGCAGTTACGCGCCTAGCGGGAGATACGGGGAGCTGTTTTTT | CASSYAPSGRYGELFF
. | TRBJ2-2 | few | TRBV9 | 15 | TGTGCCAGCAGCGAGGGGACATGGCACACCGGGGAGCTGTTTTTT | CASSEGTWHTGELFF
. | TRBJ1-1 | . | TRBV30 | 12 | TGTGCCTGGAGCCCCCAGGGGACTGAAGCTTTCTTT | CAWSPQGTEAFF
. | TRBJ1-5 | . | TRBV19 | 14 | TGTGCCAGTAGTGTGGTCAGGGGAGGGCAGCCCCAGCATTTT | CASSVVRGGQPQHF
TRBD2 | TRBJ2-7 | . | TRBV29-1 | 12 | TGCAGCGTGATCCCGGGGGGCTACGAGCAGTACTTC | CSVIPGGYEQYF
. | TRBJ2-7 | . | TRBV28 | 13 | TGTGCCAGCAAGCGGGCGGGACAGTACGAGCAGTACTTC | CASKRAGQYEQYF
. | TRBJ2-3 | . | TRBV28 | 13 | TGTGCCAGCAGTTTTTCCGGCACAGATACGCAGTATTTT | CASSFSGTDTQYF
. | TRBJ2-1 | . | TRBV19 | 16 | TGTGCCAGTAGTATAGGGCCCGCGGCGTCGAACAATGAGCAGTTCTTC | CASSIGPAASNNEQFF
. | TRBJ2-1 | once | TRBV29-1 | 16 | TGCAGCGCCTTAAGGGGGGACAGTAGCTCCTACAATGAGCAGTTCTTC | CSALRGDSSSYNEQFF
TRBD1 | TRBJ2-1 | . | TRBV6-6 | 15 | TGTGCCAGCAGTTACCGGACAGGCTCCTACAATGAGCAGTTCTTC | CASSYRTGSYNEQFF
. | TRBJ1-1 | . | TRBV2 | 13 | TGTGCCAGCAGTGGAGACAGCAACACTGAAGCTTTCTTT | CASSGDSNTEAFF
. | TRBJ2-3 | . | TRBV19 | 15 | TGTGCCAGTAGTACGCGACAGCCCTCAACAGATACGCAGTATTTT | CASSTRQPSTDTQYF
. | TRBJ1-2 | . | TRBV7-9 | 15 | TGTGCCAGCAGCTTAATAAGGGGCCCCAACTATGGCTACACCTTC | CASSLIRGPNYGYTF
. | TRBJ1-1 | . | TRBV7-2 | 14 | TGTGCCAGCAGCTTAGGGGGCGCGAACACTGAAGCTTTCTTT | CASSLGGANTEAFF
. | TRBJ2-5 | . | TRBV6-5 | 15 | TGTGCCAGCAGTTACGACGGGACACTCCAAGAGACCCAGTACTTC | CASSYDGTLQETQYF